Presented here are 31 T cell receptor beta chains from one specimen sequenced in a study of OX40 agonist ivuxolimab in advanced cancers. TCRdb's copy holds only in-frame clones and misses some; the assay was immunoSEQ multiplex PCR. The sample lists about 82,000 clones; just over 85% were seen once. The source was CD4+ or CD8+ T cells sorted from blood, collected in a trial of the OX40 agonist ivuxolimab. These receptor sequences come from an adult with an advanced solid tumor such as melanoma, head and neck, liver or kidney cancer.

In DNA form, the CDR3 reads TGTGCCAGCGCGGAGGCGGGCGAGCAGTACTTC. It codes for CASAEAGEQYF. V usage is TRBV7-9 and J usage is TRBJ2-7, with a possible D match to TRBD2 (5 bases). This CDR3 comprises 11 residues. Germline-derived CDR1 and CDR2 are SEHNR and FQNEAQ (reference sequence). The germline V and J ends were trimmed by 8 bases and 6 bases, with 11 bases remaining between them. Combining the CDR3 with reference TRBV7-9 and TRBJ2-7 gives the whole variable domain DTGVSQNPRHKITKRGQNVTFRCDPISEHNRLYWYRQTLGQGPEFLTYFQNEAQLEKSRLLSDRFSAERPKGSFSTLEIQRTEQGDSAMYLCASAEAGEQYFGPGTRLTVT.

This clone was observed once. V gene TRBV7-6 combines with J gene TRBJ2-1; 14 bases map to TRBD2. This CDR3 comprises 16 residues. Germline assignment: CDR1 SGHVS and CDR2 FNYEAQ. V lost 4 bases and J lost 10; bases outside the gene matches: 9. In DNA, the CDR3 is TGTGCCAGCAGCTCATCCGGGACTAGCGGGGGCCGGGAGCAGTTCTTC. Translated, it gives CASSSSGTSGGREQFF.

The V call is TRBV15, the J call TRBJ2-3, with 10 bases matching TRBD2. This CDR3 comprises 21 residues. After removal of 3 bases from V and 3 bases from J, the junction contained 21 bases not matched to a gene. Germline CDR1 LNHNV, CDR2 YYDKDF (reference sequence). This CDR3 is CATSRTPSGSPSPAPTDTQYF. In DNA, the CDR3 is TGTGCCACCAGCAGGACCCCTAGCGGGAGCCCCTCCCCGGCCCCGACAGATACGCAGTATTTT. Variable domain in full (rest from reference TRBV15 and TRBJ2-3): DAMVIQNPRYQVTQFGKPVTLSCSQTLNHNVMYWYQQKSSQAPKLLFHYYDKDFNNEADTPDNFQSRRPNTSFCFLDIRSPGLGDTAMYLCATSRTPSGSPSPAPTDTQYFGPGTRLTVL.

The chain couples TRBV6-5 to TRBJ2-2, with a tentative D call TRBD2 (5 bases). Per the germline V gene, CDR1 is MNHEY and CDR2 is SVGAGI. V lost 2 bases and J 1 base, leaving 8 bases between the germline ends. The CDR3 has 15 amino acids. The CDR3 nucleotides are TGTGCCAGCAGTTACGGCCGGGGGAACACCGGGGAGCTGTTTTTT. Protein product: CASSYGRGNTGELFF.

The chain has TRBV30 and TRBJ2-6; D is possibly TRBD1 or TRBD2 (5 bases each). The CDR3 is made up of 15 amino acids. Germline V gene data show CDR1 as GTSNPN and CDR2 as SVGIG (reference sequence). V lost 5 bases, J lost 3 bases, and 14 bases lay in between. Here the CDR3 reads CAWGRGTDGANVLTF. The CDR3, as DNA: TGTGCCTGGGGCCGAGGGACGGATGGGGCCAACGTCCTGACTTTC.

This rearrangement joins TRBV28 to TRBJ2-7; D not resolved. The CDR3 is made up of 13 amino acids. CDR1 MDHEN and CDR2 SYDVKM come from the germline V gene. The ends were cut back, 4 bases at V and 2 bases at J, with 9 bases in the middle. Written as DNA, the CDR3 is TGTGCCAGCAGTTCTCCTGCCCCCTACGAGCAGTACTTC. It encodes CASSSPAPYEQYF.

The chain recombines TRBV11-2 with TRBJ2-1; a possible D gene is TRBD2 (7 bases). Germline loops: CDR1 SGHAT, CDR2 FQNNGV. This CDR3 has 15 residues. The germline V and J ends were trimmed by 4 bases and 6 bases, with 16 bases remaining between them. The CDR3 loop is CASSSGGLGSNEQFF. The CDR3 bases are TGTGCCAGCAGCTCCGGGGGGCTAGGGAGCAATGAGCAGTTCTTC.

The chain links TRBV7-2 to TRBJ2-1, with TRBD2 matching 13 bases. Per the germline V gene, CDR1 is SGHTA and CDR2 is FQGNSA. The CDR3 extends over 15 amino acids. Germline trimming cut 6 bases from V and 6 bases from J; bases unmatched to any gene: 5. CDR3 bases: TGTGCCAGCAGATGGACTAGCGGGAGTTTCAATGAGCAGTTCTTC. Residues: CASRWTSGSFNEQFF. The variable domain in full, completed from reference TRBV7-2 and TRBJ2-1, reads GAGVSQSPSNKVTEKGKDVELRCDPISGHTALYWYRQSLGQGLEFLIYFQGNSAPDKSGLPSDRFSAERTGGSVSTLTIQRTQQEDSAVYLCASRWTSGSFNEQFFGPGTRLTVL.

This clone was recorded once. J is TRBJ2-7 and V is TRBV28; TRBD2 matches at 8 bases. The CDR3 extends over 13 amino acids. CDR1 is MDHEN, CDR2 SYDVKM, per germline. The CDR3 coding sequence is TGTGCTTCTACACCGGGAGGGCCTAGGGAGCAGTACTTC. This codes for CASTPGGPREQYF.

V is TRBV7-3 and J is TRBJ2-3, with unresolved D. The germline V and J ends were trimmed by 2 bases and 0 bases, with 12 bases remaining between them. Germline V gene lookup returns CDR1 SGHTA and CDR2 FQGTGA. This CDR3 region has 16 residues. The CDR3 loop is CASSLVADPSTDTQYF. The CDR3 DNA reads TGTGCCAGCAGCTTAGTGGCAGACCCTAGCACAGATACGCAGTATTTT.

V usage is TRBV4-3 and J usage is TRBJ2-5; a possible D gene is TRBD1 (6 bases). V was cut by 1 base and J by 4 bases, with 13 bases left in between. The CDR3 extends over 15 amino acids. CDR1 LGHNA and CDR2 YSLEER come from the germline V gene. The CDR3 here is CASSQGGGGGETQYF. The CDR3, as DNA: TGCGCCAGCAGCCAAGGAGGTGGGGGCGGAGAGACCCAGTACTTC.

This clone was seen more than once but under ten times. The chain carries TRBV2 and TRBJ2-7; a possible D gene is TRBD2 (6 bases). The ends were cut back, 7 bases at V and 3 bases at J, with 13 bases in the middle. Germline V CDR1 and CDR2: SNHLY, FYNNEI. This CDR3 is 13 amino acids long. The CDR3 DNA follows: TGTGCCAGCAAGGGAGGATATGTCTACGAGCAGTACTTC. It translates to CASKGGYVYEQYF.

The V and J genes are TRBV5-1 and TRBJ2-7, with TRBD1 matching over 8 bases. With 6 bases clipped from V and 0 bases from J, the junction kept 11 bases outside the gene matches. The CDR3 runs to 16 residues. CDR1 SGHRS and CDR2 YFSETQ come from the germline V gene. The CDR3: CASNTLAGTGSYEQYF. The CDR3 DNA follows: TGCGCCAGCAACACCTTAGCCGGGACAGGCTCCTACGAGCAGTACTTC.

This clone was found a few times. The chain recombines TRBV6-5 with TRBJ1-1, with a possible D match to TRBD1 (6 bases). The length of the CDR3 is 14 residues. V gave up 2 bases and J gave up 1 base, with 8 bases separating them. Germline V gene sequence: CDR1 MNHEY, CDR2 SVGAGI. The DNA of the CDR3 is TGTGCCAGCAGTTACCCAGGGGAGAACACTGAAGCTTTCTTT. Amino acid sequence: CASSYPGENTEAFF.

This clone is a singleton in its sample. This chain joins TRBV5-1 and TRBJ2-3; 7 bases match TRBD1. This CDR3 spans 14 amino acids. Unmatched junction bases numbered 2, after V lost 3 bases and J lost 1 base. CDR1 is SGHRS, CDR2 YFSETQ, per germline. CDR3 nucleotide sequence: TGCGCCAGCAGCTCGACAGGGCGCACAGATACGCAGTATTTT. Its translation: CASSSTGRTDTQYF.

This clone was seen only a few times. The rearrangement uses TRBV25-1 and TRBJ2-1, with D perhaps matching TRBD1 or TRBD2 (5 bases each). The germline V gene encodes CDR1 MGHDK and CDR2 SYGVNS. The CDR3 contains 14 residues. V dropped 5 bases and J dropped 7 bases, with 15 bases sitting between them. CDR3 sequence: CASSRPGAANEQFF. For the CDR3, the DNA is TGTGCCAGCAGTCGCCCCGGGGCCGCTAATGAGCAGTTCTTC.

This clone was seen only once. The chain carries TRBV19 and TRBJ2-5; 8 bases align to TRBD2. The germline V gene encodes CDR1 LNHDA and CDR2 SQIVND (reference sequence). After removal of 6 bases from V and 2 bases from J, the junction contained 11 bases not matched to a gene. CDR3 length: 16 residues. The CDR3 DNA is TGTGCCAGTAGCCCCCGGGGGGGGCCGGGGCAAGAGACCCAGTACTTC. This sequence encodes CASSPRGGPGQETQYF.

This clone was recorded only once. The chain uses TRBV4-2 and TRBJ1-1; D is unresolved. The CDR3 is 13 residues long. From germline, CDR1 is LGHNA and CDR2 YNFKEQ. V dropped 6 bases and J dropped 6 bases, with 14 bases sitting between them. CDR3 sequence reads: CASRTTEVAEAFF. In DNA, the CDR3 is TGTGCCAGCAGAACGACGGAAGTGGCTGAAGCTTTCTTT.

The chain is built from TRBV27 and TRBJ1-1; 7 nucleotides align to TRBD1. Trimming took 6 bases from V and 1 from J; bases not matched to a gene: 20. The CDR3 is 19 amino acids. CDR1 is MNHEY, CDR2 SMNVEV, per germline (reference sequence). The CDR3 loop is CASSLLTNRQGRGNTEAFF. CDR3 DNA sequence: TGTGCCAGCAGCCTACTGACAAACCGACAGGGCCGGGGGAACACTGAAGCTTTCTTT.

The gene calls are TRBV4-3 and TRBJ2-7; D is possibly TRBD2 (6 bases). Germline values: CDR1 LGHNA, CDR2 YSLEER. CDR3 length: 16 residues. Trimming stripped 4 bases from V and 4 bases from J, with 20 bases between. This CDR3 is CASSLGVLAGKYEQYF. CDR3 DNA: TGCGCCAGCAGCCTAGGGGTTTTGGCGGGGAAATACGAGCAGTACTTC.

This clone came up once. The rearrangement links TRBV18 to TRBJ2-7; 8 bases agree with TRBD1. Losses at the gene ends were 5 bases for V and 2 bases for J; bases not matched to a gene: 5. The CDR3 covers 14 residues. The germline gives CDR1 KGHSH, CDR2 LQKENI. The CDR3 DNA follows: TGTGCCAGCTCAAAAGGGACAGGCACCTACGAGCAGTACTTC. It is translated as CASSKGTGTYEQYF.

This rearrangement joins TRBV7-9 to TRBJ2-5; either TRBD1 or TRBD2 may fit D (5 bases each). Germline CDR1 reads SEHNR; CDR2 reads FQNEAQ (reference sequence). The CDR3 totals 15 residues. Trimming stripped 1 base from V and 2 bases from J, with 11 bases between. The CDR3 DNA reads as TGTGCCAGCAGCTTAGTTGGGGGAGCACAAGAGACCCAGTACTTC. It yields the protein CASSLVGGAQETQYF.

The rearrangement joins TRBV28 to TRBJ1-4, with 9 bases lining up with TRBD1. The length of the CDR3 is 15 residues. Trimming at V came to 3 bases and at J to 8 bases, leaving 7 bases not matched to a gene. The germline gives CDR1 MDHEN, CDR2 SYDVKM. The CDR3 DNA reads as TGTGCCAGCAGTTTCCCCGGGACAGGGAGAGAAAAACTGTTTTTT. Residues: CASSFPGTGREKLFF.

The rearrangement links TRBV6-5 to TRBJ1-2; weak D call: TRBD1 (6 bases). CDR3 length: 13 amino acids. Germline CDR1 and CDR2: MNHEY and SVGAGI. Between the trimmed V and J ends, which lost 5 bases and 8 bases, there was a span of 15 bases. The CDR3 DNA reads as TGTGCCAGCAGTCCCTACAGGGCCGGCGGCTACACCTTC. Amino acid sequence: CASSPYRAGGYTF.

V and J are TRBV19 and TRBJ2-1; 8 positions match TRBD2. Trimming removed 6 bases from V and 9 bases from J; junction bases left unmatched: 10. Germline CDR1 reads LNHDA; CDR2 reads SQIVND (reference sequence). The CDR3 is 14 residues long. In DNA form, the CDR3 reads TGTGCCAGTAGCAGTGGACTAGCCTGGGGTGAGCAGTTCTTC. It encodes CASSSGLAWGEQFF. The full variable domain, rest sourced from reference TRBV19 and TRBJ2-1, is DGGITQSPKYLFRKEGQNVTLSCEQNLNHDAMYWYRQDPGQGLRLIYYSQIVNDFQKGDIAEGYSVSREKKESFPLTVTSAQKNPTAFYLCASSSGLAWGEQFFGPGTRLTVL.

V usage is TRBV10-2 and J usage is TRBJ1-2; D uncertain. CDR3 length: 12 amino acids. Germline CDR1 and CDR2: WSHSY and SAAADI. V lost 0 bases to trimming and J lost 9 bases, with 8 bases between them. CDR3 DNA: TGCGCCAGCAGTGAGTCTTTAGATAGCTACACCTTC. As protein: CASSESLDSYTF.

The chain is built from TRBV28 and TRBJ1-5, with TRBD1 identical over 11 bases. Germline V lookup: CDR1 MDHEN, CDR2 SYDVKM. This CDR3 has 15 residues. V was pared by 9 bases and J by 3 bases, with 7 bases of the junction left unmatched. CDR3 sequence reads: CASLLGQGANQPQHF. As DNA, the CDR3 is TGTGCCAGTTTGCTCGGACAGGGGGCCAATCAGCCCCAGCATTTT.

The rearrangement uses TRBV7-9 and TRBJ2-1; D unresolved. Germline V lookup: CDR1 SEHNR, CDR2 FQNEAQ (reference sequence). V was pared by 6 bases and J by 0 bases, with 6 bases between. The length of the CDR3 is 13 residues. This chain's CDR3 is CASRRVSYNEQFF. CDR3 coding DNA: TGTGCCAGCAGAAGGGTCTCCTACAATGAGCAGTTCTTC.

The chain links TRBV5-6 to TRBJ2-7; the D is unclear. Germline V CDR1 and CDR2: SGHDT, YYEEEE. V gave up 0 bases and J gave up 5 bases, with 3 bases separating them. The CDR3 extends over 11 amino acids. CDR3 protein: CASSLDHEQYF. CDR3 nucleotide sequence: TGTGCCAGCAGCTTGGACCACGAGCAGTACTTC.

The J gene is TRBJ2-7, the V gene TRBV7-8; tentatively, D is TRBD1 or TRBD2 (5 bases each). V dropped 5 bases and J dropped 3 bases, with 11 bases sitting between them. The CDR3 has 13 amino acids. Germline CDR1 and CDR2: SGHVS and FQNEAQ. CDR3 nucleotide sequence: TGTGCCAGCAGCCCGGGACGGGTCTACGAGCAGTACTTC. Translating it yields CASSPGRVYEQYF.

V and J are TRBV5-5 and TRBJ2-7; no clear D. V was trimmed by 2 bases and J by 1 base, leaving 13 bases between them. Germline assignment: CDR1 SGHKS and CDR2 YYEKEE (reference sequence). The CDR3 extends over 15 amino acids. Written as DNA, the CDR3 is TGTGCCAGCAGCTTCGGATCCGGACCATCCTACGAGCAGTACTTC. It yields the protein CASSFGSGPSYEQYF. The whole variable domain, remainder taken from reference TRBV5-5 and TRBJ2-7, is DAGVTQSPTHLIKTRGQQVTLRCSPISGHKSVSWYQQVLGQGPQFIFQYYEKEERGRGNFPDRFSARQFPNYSSELNVNALLLGDSALYLCASSFGSGPSYEQYFGPGTRLTVT.